Described below is a single T cell receptor (beta chain) sequence and its context. The record originates from a study of blood T cell repertoires in COVID-19. Study-wide context: Sources were T cells, B-cell-depleted T cells, or PBMCs; the material itself was cDNA or gDNA.

Trimming took off 5 bases at V and 10 bases at J, with 12 bases between the two ends. Per germline, CDR1 MNHEY and CDR2 SVGEGT. The CDR3 has 12 residues. Some clones are missing from TCRdb's copy, which holds only in-frame ones; the method was immunoSEQ multiplex PCR. The sample contains around 74,000 clones, around 85% of which appear only once. The TCR comes from a man younger than 45 with acute or convalescent COVID-19. Material: peripheral blood. J is TRBJ2-1 and V is TRBV6-2 or TRBV6-3, with D perhaps matching TRBD1 (6 bases). The CDR3 sequence is CASSNRVEEQFF. The CDR3 DNA reads as TGTGCCAGCAGTAACAGGGTTGAGGAGCAGTTCTTC.